This T cell receptor beta chain was identified during a study of vaccination and CD4 T cells after COVID-19. Turning to this clonotype: Its antigen remains unidentified.

As to treatment: approximately 9-day PBMC culture with coronavirus spike peptide pools or control peptides (ViraFEST assay). CD4+ T cells that had been cultured provided DNA sequenced with the Oncomine TCR Beta short-read assay. TCRdb used MiXCR to reprocess the PCR reads, holding one entry per CDR3 protein. Seen here are approximately 20,000 distinct CDR3 sequences, just over 60% observed once, and the top ten hold roughly 7.4%. There are 14 residues in the CDR3. J was trimmed by 6 bases and V by 7 bases; bases with no gene match: 9. From germline, CDR1 is GTSNPN and CDR2 SVGIG (reference sequence).

Sequenced input: CD4+ T cells from blood, cultured in vitro. The rearrangement links TRBV30 to TRBJ1-6; 7 bases match TRBD1. The clonotype was recovered from a human donor who had recovered from COVID-19. CDR3 sequence (DNA): TGTGCCTTGGCGGAGGACAGGTTTAATTCACCCCTCCACTTT. As protein: CALAEDRFNSPLHF.